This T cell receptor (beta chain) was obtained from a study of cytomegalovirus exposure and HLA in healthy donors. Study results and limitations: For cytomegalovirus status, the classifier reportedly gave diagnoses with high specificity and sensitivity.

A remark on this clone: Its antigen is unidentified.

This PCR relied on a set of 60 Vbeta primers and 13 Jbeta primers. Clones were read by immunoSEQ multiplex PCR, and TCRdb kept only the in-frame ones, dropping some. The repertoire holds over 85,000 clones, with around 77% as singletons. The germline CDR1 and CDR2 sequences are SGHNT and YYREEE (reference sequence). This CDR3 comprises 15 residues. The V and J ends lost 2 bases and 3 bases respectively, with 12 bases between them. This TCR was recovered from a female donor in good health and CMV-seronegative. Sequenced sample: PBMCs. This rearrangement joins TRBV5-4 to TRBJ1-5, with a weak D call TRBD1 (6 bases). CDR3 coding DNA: TGTGCCAGCAGCTTACTGCCAGGGGCCAATCAGCCCCAGCATTTT. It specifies CASSLLPGANQPQHF.